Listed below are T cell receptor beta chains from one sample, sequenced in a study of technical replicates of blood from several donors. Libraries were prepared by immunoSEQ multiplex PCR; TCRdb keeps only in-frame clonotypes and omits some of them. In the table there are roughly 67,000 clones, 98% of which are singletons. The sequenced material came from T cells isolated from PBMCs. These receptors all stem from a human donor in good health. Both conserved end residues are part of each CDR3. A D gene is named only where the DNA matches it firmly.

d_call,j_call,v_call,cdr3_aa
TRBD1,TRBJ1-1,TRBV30,CACNDRGWTEAFF
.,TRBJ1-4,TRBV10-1,CASRTDSPTNEKLFF
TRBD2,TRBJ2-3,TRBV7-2,CASSLPRSGGSTDTQYF
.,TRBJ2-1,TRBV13,CASRVLATPSYNEQFF
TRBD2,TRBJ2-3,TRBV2,CASIFSGGRYTQYF
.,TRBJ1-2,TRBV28,CASSIQSPNYGYTF
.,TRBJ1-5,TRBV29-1,CSVEDRGTGEAQHF
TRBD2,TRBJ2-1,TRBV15,CATSRVIAGGRHYNEQFF
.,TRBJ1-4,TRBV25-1,CASSVDEKLFF
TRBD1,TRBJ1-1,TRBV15,CATSRVPGQGHTEAFF
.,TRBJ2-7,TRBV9,CASSVGGLAYEQYF
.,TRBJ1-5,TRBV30,CAWSVSNQPQHF
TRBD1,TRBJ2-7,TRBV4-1,CASSLQGTGYSYEQYF
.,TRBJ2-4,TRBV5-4,CASSVQGAKNIQYF
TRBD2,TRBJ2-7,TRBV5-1,CASSTGLAGYEQYF
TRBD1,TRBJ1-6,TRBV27,CASSLPGTGDSPLHF
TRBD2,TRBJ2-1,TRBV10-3,CAISLGTSGPNEQFF
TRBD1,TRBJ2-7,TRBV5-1,CASSLGTGGYEQYF
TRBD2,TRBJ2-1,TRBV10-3,CAISESGFAGDYNEQFF
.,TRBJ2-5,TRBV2,CASSVIETQYF
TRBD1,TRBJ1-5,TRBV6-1,CASSEPWDRVNQPQHF
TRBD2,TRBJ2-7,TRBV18,CASSPTSGGAYEQYF
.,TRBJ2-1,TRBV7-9,CASSLGGGEQFF
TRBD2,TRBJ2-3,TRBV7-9,CASTLSGENTDTQYF
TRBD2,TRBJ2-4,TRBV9,CASSPLGGGKNIQYF
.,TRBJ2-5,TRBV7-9,CASSLAGGAKKTQYF
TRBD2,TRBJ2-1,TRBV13,CASSPTSGSSYNEQFF
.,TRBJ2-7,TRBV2,CASSEAVGPYEQYF
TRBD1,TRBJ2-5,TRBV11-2,CASSLGTGRQETQYF
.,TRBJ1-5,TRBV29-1,CSVQWGSNQPQHF
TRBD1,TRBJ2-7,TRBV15,CATSTRRDSSYEQYF
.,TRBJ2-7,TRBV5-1,CASSLESDEQYF
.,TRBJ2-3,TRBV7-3,CASSDWGGTDTQYF
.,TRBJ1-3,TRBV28,CASSLPPGSGNTIYF
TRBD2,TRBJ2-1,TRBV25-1,CASSGTSGGKNEQFF
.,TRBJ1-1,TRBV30,CAWSDAGRVQFGTEAFF
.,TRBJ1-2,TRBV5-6,CASSLIQFPLYGYTF
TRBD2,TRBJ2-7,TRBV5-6,CASSLRAGGSSEQYF
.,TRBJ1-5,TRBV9,CASSVDGNQPQHF
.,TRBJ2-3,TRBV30,CAWRGSEGHLRDTQYF